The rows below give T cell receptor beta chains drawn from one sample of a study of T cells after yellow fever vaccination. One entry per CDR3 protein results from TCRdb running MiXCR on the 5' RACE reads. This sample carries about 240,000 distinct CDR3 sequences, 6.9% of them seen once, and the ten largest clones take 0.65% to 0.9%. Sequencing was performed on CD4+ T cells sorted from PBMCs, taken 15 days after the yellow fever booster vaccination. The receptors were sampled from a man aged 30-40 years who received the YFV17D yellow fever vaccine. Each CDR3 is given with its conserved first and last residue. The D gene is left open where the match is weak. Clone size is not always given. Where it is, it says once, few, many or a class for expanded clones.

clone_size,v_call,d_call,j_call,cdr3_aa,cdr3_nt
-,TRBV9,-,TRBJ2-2,CASSVGRLGGNTGELFF,TGTGCCAGCAGCGTGGGCCGCTTGGGCGGGAACACCGGGGAGCTGTTTTTT
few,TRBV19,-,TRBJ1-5,CAVAVGARQPQHF,TGTGCCGTGGCAGTGGGGGCCAGGCAGCCCCAGCATTTT
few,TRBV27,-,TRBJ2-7,CASSPLVPDRFHEQYF,TGTGCCAGCAGTCCCCTCGTGCCCGACAGGTTCCACGAGCAGTACTTC
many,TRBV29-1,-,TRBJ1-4,CSVGDGEKLFF,TGCAGCGTGGGGGACGGGGAAAAACTGTTTTTT
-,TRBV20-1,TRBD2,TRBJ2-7,CSASRTGLISYEQYF,TGCAGTGCTAGCCGAACGGGACTAATCTCCTACGAGCAGTACTTC
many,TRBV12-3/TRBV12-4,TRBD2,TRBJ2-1,CASSTLAGTYNEQFF,TGTGCCAGCAGCACACTAGCGGGAACCTACAATGAGCAGTTCTTC
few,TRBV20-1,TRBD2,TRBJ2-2,CSARGTSVNTGELFF,TGCAGTGCTAGGGGGACTAGCGTTAACACCGGGGAGCTGTTTTTT
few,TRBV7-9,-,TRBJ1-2,CASSRNLRTYYGYTF,TGTGCCAGCAGCCGGAACCTTCGGACATACTATGGCTACACCTTC
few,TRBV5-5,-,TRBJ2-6,CASSPFSGANVLTF,TGTGCCAGCAGCCCATTCTCTGGGGCCAACGTCCTGACTTTC
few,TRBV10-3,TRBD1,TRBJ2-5,CAIRSGVRDSQTQYF,TGTGCCATCAGGAGTGGGGTTCGGGACAGTCAGACCCAGTACTTC
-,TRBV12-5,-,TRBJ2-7,CASGWGETYEQYF,TGTGCTAGTGGTTGGGGGGAGACCTACGAGCAGTACTTC
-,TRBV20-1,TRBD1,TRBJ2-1,CSAAPGTAYNEQFF,TGCAGTGCTGCCCCCGGGACAGCCTACAATGAGCAGTTCTTC
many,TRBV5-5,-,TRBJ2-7,CASSLELRVYEQYF,TGTGCCAGCAGCTTGGAGCTCAGGGTCTACGAGCAGTACTTC
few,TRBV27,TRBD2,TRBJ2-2,CASSSYYPGGAGELFF,TGTGCCAGCAGTTCCTACTATCCCGGGGGGGCCGGGGAGCTGTTTTTT
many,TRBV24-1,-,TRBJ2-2,CATSDPEPTNTGELFF,TGTGCCACCAGTGACCCGGAACCTACGAACACCGGGGAGCTGTTTTTT
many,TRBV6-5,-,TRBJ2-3,CASSYSWEDTQYF,TGTGCCAGCAGTTACTCGTGGGAAGATACGCAGTATTTT
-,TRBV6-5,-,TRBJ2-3,CASSYEGTSTDTQYF,TGTGCCAGCAGTTACGAGGGGACTAGCACAGATACGCAGTATTTT
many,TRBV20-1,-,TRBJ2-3,CSAPPGFGSDTQYF,TGCAGTGCTCCGCCGGGATTTGGTTCAGATACGCAGTATTTT
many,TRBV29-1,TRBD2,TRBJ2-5,CSVRPQDLAGGTQYF,TGCAGCGTTCGTCCACAGGATCTAGCGGGAGGGACCCAGTACTTC
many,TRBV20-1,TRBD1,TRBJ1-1,CSARAQGAMGTEAFF,TGCAGTGCTAGGGCACAGGGGGCGATGGGGACTGAAGCTTTCTTT
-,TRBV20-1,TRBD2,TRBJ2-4,CSAREAGLALAKNIQYF,TGCAGTGCTAGAGAGGCCGGACTAGCGCTAGCCAAAAACATTCAGTACTTC
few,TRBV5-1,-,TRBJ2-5,CASSLEQLETQYF,TGCGCCAGCAGCTTAGAACAATTAGAGACCCAGTACTTC
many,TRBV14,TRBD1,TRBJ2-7,CASSPSGTGGYEQYF,TGTGCCAGCAGCCCCTCGGGGACAGGGGGGTACGAGCAGTACTTC
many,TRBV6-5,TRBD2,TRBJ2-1,CASSYSTSGYEQFF,TGTGCCAGCAGTTACTCGACTAGCGGCTATGAGCAGTTCTTC
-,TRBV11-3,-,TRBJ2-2,CASSPTRSGELFF,TGTGCCAGCAGCCCGACTAGGTCCGGGGAGCTGTTTTTT
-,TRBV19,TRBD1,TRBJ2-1,CASSYRGFSYNEQFF,TGTGCCAGTAGTTACAGGGGATTTTCCTACAATGAGCAGTTCTTC
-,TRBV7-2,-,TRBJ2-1,CASSLRRQATNNEQFF,TGTGCCAGCAGCCTGAGAAGACAAGCCACCAACAATGAGCAGTTCTTC
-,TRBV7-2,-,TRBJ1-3,CASSRLAAASGNTINF,TGTGCCAGCAGTCGACTAGCGGCGGCATCTGGAAACACCATAAATTTT
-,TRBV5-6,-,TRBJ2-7,CASSLSGTSDYEQYF,TGTGCCAGCAGCTTGTCCGGGACAAGCGACTACGAGCAGTACTTC
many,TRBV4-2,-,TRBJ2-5,CASSQDKTSSETQYF,TGTGCCAGCAGCCAAGATAAAACTAGCTCGGAGACCCAGTACTTC
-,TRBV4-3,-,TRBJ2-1,CASSPADRRNEQFF,TGCGCCAGCAGCCCAGCGGATCGGAGGAATGAGCAGTTCTTC
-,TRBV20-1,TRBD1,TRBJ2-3,CSARQGKADTQYF,TGCAGTGCTCGACAGGGGAAGGCAGATACGCAGTATTTT
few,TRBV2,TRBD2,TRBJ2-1,CATPTSGSNEQFF,TGTGCCACTCCGACTAGCGGGAGCAATGAGCAGTTCTTC
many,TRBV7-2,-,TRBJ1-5,CASSRSLGGGQPQHF,TGTGCCAGCAGCCGCTCCCTGGGGGGCGGTCAGCCCCAGCATTTT
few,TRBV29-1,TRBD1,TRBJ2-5,CSANVAGQGETQYF,TGCAGCGCTAACGTCGCTGGACAGGGTGAGACCCAGTACTTC
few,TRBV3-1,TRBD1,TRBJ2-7,CASSRLGQPSYEQYF,TGTGCCAGCAGCCGATTGGGACAGCCCTCCTACGAGCAGTACTTC
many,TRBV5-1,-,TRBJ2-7,CASRETYEQYF,TGCGCCAGCAGGGAAACCTACGAGCAGTACTTC
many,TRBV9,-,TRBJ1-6,CASSSPGTPLHF,TGTGCCAGCAGCTCCCCGGGGACACCCCTCCACTTT
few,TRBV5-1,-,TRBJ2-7,CASSSQGGGLYEQYF,TGCGCCAGCAGCTCGCAGGGGGGCGGGCTCTACGAGCAGTACTTC
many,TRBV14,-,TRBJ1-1,CASSQRPRGTEAFF,TGTGCCAGCAGCCAAAGGCCCCGGGGGACTGAAGCTTTCTTT
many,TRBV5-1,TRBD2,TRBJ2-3,CASSSSTSGRTDTQYF,TGCGCCAGCAGCTCCTCTACTAGCGGACGCACAGATACGCAGTATTTT
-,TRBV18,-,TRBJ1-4,CASSPTRSTNEKLFF,TGTGCCAGCTCACCAACCAGATCAACTAATGAAAAACTGTTTTTT
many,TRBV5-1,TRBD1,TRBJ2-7,CASSQGTGGYEQYF,TGCGCCAGCAGCCAGGGGACAGGAGGCTACGAGCAGTACTTC
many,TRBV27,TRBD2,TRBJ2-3,CASSIATSGSWADTQYF,TGTGCCAGCAGTATTGCTACTAGCGGGAGTTGGGCAGATACGCAGTATTTT
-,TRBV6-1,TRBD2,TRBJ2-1,CASGRLAKNEQFF,TGTGCCAGCGGAAGACTAGCTAAGAATGAGCAGTTCTTC
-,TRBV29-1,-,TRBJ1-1,CSATGTRNTEAFF,TGCAGCGCCACCGGGACAAGGAACACTGAAGCTTTCTTT
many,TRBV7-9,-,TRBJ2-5,CASSFGGQETQYF,TGTGCCAGCAGCTTCGGCGGCCAAGAGACCCAGTACTTC